Below are 15 T cell receptor beta chains sequenced from a single sample in a study of OX40 agonist ivuxolimab in advanced cancers. Sequenced by immunoSEQ multiplex PCR; TCRdb stores in-frame clones only, minus some. The sample contains about 75,000 clones, about 85% of which appear only once. The specimen was CD4+ or CD8+ T cells sorted from blood, collected in a trial of the OX40 agonist ivuxolimab. Every receptor here comes from an adult with an advanced solid tumor such as melanoma, head and neck, liver or kidney cancer.

This clone turned up a few times. V and J are TRBV15 and TRBJ2-1; 8 positions match TRBD2. In germline, CDR1 is LNHNV, CDR2 YYDKDF (reference sequence). The V gene end was trimmed by 3 bases and the J gene end by 7 bases; junction bases not matched to a gene: 8. This CDR3 comprises 15 residues. DNA of the CDR3: TGTGCCACCAGCAGTAGCGGGATTCTCCGGAATGAGCAGTTCTTC. It codes for CATSSSGILRNEQFF.

V usage is TRBV6-5 and J usage is TRBJ2-2, with 8 bases matching TRBD2. With V trimmed by 10 bases and J by 2 bases, 9 bases remained unmatched. This CDR3 is built from 15 residues. From germline, CDR1 is MNHEY and CDR2 SVGAGI. CDR3 sequence: CATGRAFGNTGELFF. In DNA, the CDR3 is TGTGCCACCGGGAGGGCCTTCGGAAACACCGGGGAGCTGTTTTTT.

The gene calls are TRBV19 and TRBJ1-5; 8 bases are shared with TRBD1. Trimming took 7 bases from V and 4 from J; bases not matched to a gene: 9. The CDR3 consists of 15 residues. Germline-derived CDR1 and CDR2 are LNHDA and SQIVND (reference sequence). DNA for the CDR3: TGTGCCAGTAATTTTCAGGGGGCACGGAATCAGCCCCAGCATTTT. Protein sequence: CASNFQGARNQPQHF. The entire variable domain, with the rest obtained from reference TRBV19 and TRBJ1-5, is as follows: DGGITQSPKYLFRKEGQNVTLSCEQNLNHDAMYWYRQDPGQGLRLIYYSQIVNDFQKGDIAEGYSVSREKKESFPLTVTSAQKNPTAFYLCASNFQGARNQPQHFGDGTRLSIL.

This clone was seen once. V is TRBV5-1 and J is TRBJ2-3; weak D call: TRBD1 (6 bases). Germline V lookup: CDR1 SGHRS, CDR2 YFSETQ. The CDR3 has 16 amino acids. Trimming stripped 1 base from V and 3 bases from J, with 15 bases between. The DNA of the CDR3 is TGCGCCAGCAGCTTGTGGGGACAACAAGCAACAGATACGCAGTATTTT. The encoded protein is CASSLWGQQATDTQYF.

The J gene is TRBJ1-1, the V gene TRBV19; D is possibly TRBD1 (5 bases). The length of the CDR3 is 12 residues. V was shortened by 2 bases and J by 10 bases, with 11 bases between the two germline ends. Germline V gene sequence: CDR1 LNHDA, CDR2 SQIVND (reference sequence). CDR3 loop: CASSIQDQGAFF. CDR3 nucleotides: TGTGCCAGTAGTATACAGGACCAGGGAGCTTTCTTT.

This clone was detected a few times. The chain employs TRBV27 and TRBJ2-3; D ambiguous. The CDR3 totals 14 residues. From germline, CDR1 is MNHEY and CDR2 SMNVEV (reference sequence). Trimming shortened V by 6 bases and J by 0 bases, and 10 bases separated the two germline ends. The CDR3 nucleotides are TGTGCCAGCAGCCTACAGCAAAGCACAGATACGCAGTATTTT. Translated: CASSLQQSTDTQYF.

This chain uses TRBV6-1 with TRBJ1-1; 8 bases align to TRBD1. The V and J ends lost 4 bases and 1 base, in that order; junction bases with no gene match: 2. The CDR3 runs 14 residues. CDR1 is MNHNS, CDR2 SASEGT, per germline. CDR3 amino acids: CASSAQGENTEAFF. CDR3 in DNA: TGTGCCAGCAGTGCACAGGGGGAGAACACTGAAGCTTTCTTT.

V usage is TRBV19 and J usage is TRBJ1-3; maybe TRBD1 (5 bases). This CDR3 has 18 residues. The V gene's germline CDR1 is LNHDA and CDR2 SQIVND (reference sequence). Trimming took off 2 bases at V and 0 bases at J, with 17 bases between the two ends. CDR3 DNA sequence: TGTGCCAGTAGTATAAGGGGTTTGAGCAAGAGCTCTGGAAACACCATATATTTT. Residues: CASSIRGLSKSSGNTIYF.

V gene TRBV11-2 combines with J gene TRBJ2-1, with D perhaps TRBD2 (7 bases). Germline-derived CDR1 and CDR2 are SGHAT and FQNNGV. The CDR3 extends over 16 amino acids. V lost 1 base, J lost 8 bases, and 18 bases lay in between. The CDR3 is CASSLVGGGWTDEQFF. The CDR3 nucleotides are TGTGCCAGCAGCTTAGTAGGGGGGGGCTGGACGGATGAGCAGTTCTTC. The entire variable domain, with the rest obtained from reference TRBV11-2 and TRBJ2-1, is as follows: EAGVAQSPRYKIIEKRQSVAFWCNPISGHATLYWYQQILGQGPKLLIQFQNNGVVDDSQLPKDRFSAERLKGVDSTLKIQPAKLEDSAVYLCASSLVGGGWTDEQFFGPGTRLTVL.

CDR3 loop: CASSSALDRGGYEQYF. In nucleotides, the CDR3 is TGTGCCAGCAGTTCCGCCCTAGACAGGGGTGGTTACGAGCAGTACTTC. The gene calls are TRBV6-5 and TRBJ2-7; 8 nucleotides match TRBD1. With V trimmed by 4 bases and J by 4 bases, 12 bases remained unmatched. The CDR3 length is 16 residues. The germline V gene encodes CDR1 MNHEY and CDR2 SVGAGI.

This clone was seen a single time. CDR3 protein: CASSARSAEGEQYF. The CDR3 bases are TGCGCCAGCAGCGCCCGGAGCGCAGAGGGCGAGCAGTACTTC. The rearrangement links TRBV5-1 to TRBJ2-7, with D maybe TRBD2 (5 bases). In germline, CDR1 is SGHRS, CDR2 YFSETQ. The length of the CDR3 is 14 residues. V gave up 4 bases and J gave up 6 bases, with 17 bases separating them.

The chain has TRBV6-1 and TRBJ2-1, with a possible D match to TRBD2 (6 bases). Germline V gene lookup returns CDR1 MNHNS and CDR2 SASEGT. The CDR3 sequence is 11 residues long. Trimming shortened V by 10 bases and J by 7 bases, and 11 bases separated the two germline ends. CDR3 sequence (DNA): TGTGCCATCAATCGGGGGAATGAGCAGTTCTTC. Amino acids: CAINRGNEQFF.

This chain uses TRBV11-2 with TRBJ2-1; D remains unclear. The ends were cut back, 1 base at V and 3 bases at J, with 4 bases in the middle. CDR3 length: 13 residues. Per germline, CDR1 SGHAT and CDR2 FQNNGV. CDR3 protein: CASSLGVYNEQFF. In DNA, the CDR3 is TGTGCCAGCAGCTTAGGAGTCTACAATGAGCAGTTCTTC. The full variable domain, in which reference TRBV11-2 and TRBJ2-1 provide the parts outside the CDR3, is EAGVAQSPRYKIIEKRQSVAFWCNPISGHATLYWYQQILGQGPKLLIQFQNNGVVDDSQLPKDRFSAERLKGVDSTLKIQPAKLEDSAVYLCASSLGVYNEQFFGPGTRLTVL.

This clone was counted a few times. The CDR3 reads CASSPTFYEQYF. In nucleotides, the CDR3 is TGTGCCAGCAGTCCCACCTTCTACGAGCAGTACTTC. The genes are TRBV28 and TRBJ2-7; D is uncertain. The V end lost 5 bases, the J end lost 3 bases, and 8 bases lay between the germline ends. Germline CDR1 is MDHEN and CDR2 is SYDVKM. CDR3 size: 12 residues. The whole variable domain, remainder taken from reference TRBV28 and TRBJ2-7, is DVKVTQSSRYLVKRTGEKVFLECVQDMDHENMFWYRQDPGLGLRLIYFSYDVKMKEKGDIPEGYSVSREKKERFSLILESASTNQTSMYLCASSPTFYEQYFGPGTRLTVT.

The chain is built from TRBV19 and TRBJ2-5, with 8 bases that match TRBD1. Trimming took 8 bases from V and 5 from J; bases not matched to a gene: 16. The CDR3 runs to 16 residues. The germline gives CDR1 LNHDA, CDR2 SQIVND (reference sequence). The CDR3 spells CASQPRGQATRETQYF. CDR3 sequence (DNA): TGTGCCAGTCAGCCTCGGGGACAGGCGACCAGGGAGACCCAGTACTTC.